At least ten counts were recorded for the clone carrying this T cell receptor beta chain. TCRdb independently ran MiXCR on the RACE reads; one entry per CDR3 protein. Altogether fewer than 200,000 distinct CDR3 sequences are present, 28% being singletons, with the ten largest covering 2.1%. The time point is: patch test 3, about 24 weeks after DPC sensitization. Treatment described: therapeutic diphenylcyclopropenone sensitization with weekly scalp DPC. This sample stems from a study of human T cells and chemical hapten exposure. The CDR3 runs 13 residues. V lost 0 bases, J lost 9 bases, and 10 bases lay in between. Germline V lookup: CDR1 SGHRS, CDR2 YFSETQ.

The specimen was whole blood, collected in connection with sensitization to the hapten diphenylcyclopropenone (DPC). This sequence originates from a woman between 18 and 29 years old with alopecia areata. Some clones in this sample may be carry-over from other donors' samples. This chain joins TRBV5-1 and TRBJ2-1; D gene unclear. The CDR3 sequence is CASSLVVASEQFF. CDR3 nucleotide sequence: TGCGCCAGCAGCTTGGTGGTAGCTAGTGAGCAGTTCTTC.